This T cell receptor beta chain was sequenced during a study of cytomegalovirus exposure and HLA in healthy donors listed by TCRdb under 2017. At the level of the whole study: The roughly 670 repertoires of the first cohort and the 110 or so validation repertoires were produced on the same platform, according to a later analysis. In addition to the first cohort of 650 to 750 subjects, a separate validation cohort of about 120 different subjects was used. High-throughput TCR immunosequencing, statistical association of individual TCRs with disease status, and machine learning were combined to predict cytomegalovirus infection status. The aim of the study was to test whether cataloging public T cell receptors could identify signatures of past pathogen exposure.

The method behind the library was the immunoSEQ multiplex PCR assay. The authors processed their data as follows. A statistical classification framework was built for diagnosing cytomegalovirus status from the catalog of TCR beta chain sequences. Drawn from immuneACCESS, this table holds only the in-frame rearrangements with V and J called that TCRdb kept. Clones are partly lost; checked studies trace under half to an unresolved V gene and leave the rest unexplained. V and J calls and clone size follow that table, whereas D and trimming were derived from the DNA. The sample table contains over 200,000 clones; only one count was recorded for around 90% of them. The ten largest clones add up to more than 0.35% of the sample. This clone was picked up one time. The antigen it binds to is not known. No much larger clone is present one base from it, and per-base qualities are unavailable. The germline V gene gives CDR1 as KGHSH and CDR2 as LQKENI. The CDR3, from cysteine to phenylalanine, totals 16 residues. The CDR3 DNA has 48 bases and is translated from base 1. V was cut back by 4 bases and J by 3 bases, leaving a gap of 15 bases between them.

General findings and caveats noted by the study authors: The study listed 164 TCR beta chains as associated with cytomegalovirus. A later analysis had no HLA typing for the validation cohort, so co-occurrence there was scored across all 130 or so repertoires. Most TCR sequences were seen in very few donors, while some public TCRs were found in many individuals. A later analysis found that TCRs clustered in the first cohort also tended to co-occur in the 120 or so validation repertoires, with 94% of cluster scores above 0. The classifier was reported to diagnose cytomegalovirus status with high specificity and sensitivity in both the original and validation cohorts. According to the authors, the approach could potentially be generalized to other disease states and immunological phenotypes. Three of the identified cytomegalovirus-associated TCR beta chains were confirmed in vitro to be specific for cytomegalovirus antigens.

The donors were included in the validation cohort of over a hundred subjects, a group kept apart from the roughly 670-subject first cohort. This sequence originates from a woman aged 18-30 years in good health and CMV-seronegative. Recombination connected TRBV18 to TRBJ1-4; matching of 5 bases hints at TRBD1 as the D gene. Sequenced input: PBMCs. The DNA sequence is as follows: TGTGCCAGCTCACGCAGGGTCAGCGGGGCTAATGAAAAACTGTTTTTT. Its protein is CASSRRVSGANEKLFF.